The clone carrying this T cell receptor (beta chain) has a single count. Antigen unknown. A multiplex PCR was run with 60 Vbeta primers and 13 Jbeta primers. Assay: immunoSEQ multiplex PCR; the TCRdb copy retains only in-frame clones and omits some. This table has 60,000 to 90,000 clones, 70% to 80% appearing once. The sample belongs to a study of cytomegalovirus exposure and HLA in healthy donors. For the study at large: In an earlier analysis, approximately 120 million unique TCR beta sequences were found from approximately 170 million T cells. Broader study findings: A later analysis appeared to link common viral pathogens to several of the most significant clusters. According to an earlier analysis, most TCR beta V segments yielded productive rearrangements about 87% or about 30% of the time.

As for the donors, each was a healthy bone marrow donor. The sequenced material came from PBMCs. This clonotype originated in a woman in her forties or fifties in good health and CMV-seropositive.

The CDR3 region has the DNA TGTGCCAGCAGGTGGACAGACGCTCAGCCCCAGCATTTT. Residues: CASRWTDAQPQHF. The V call is TRBV2, the J call TRBJ1-5; tentatively, D is TRBD1 (6 bases). Germline V lookup: CDR1 SNHLY, CDR2 FYNNEI. Trimming pared 6 bases from V and 6 bases from J, leaving 12 bases between. The CDR3 consists of 13 residues.